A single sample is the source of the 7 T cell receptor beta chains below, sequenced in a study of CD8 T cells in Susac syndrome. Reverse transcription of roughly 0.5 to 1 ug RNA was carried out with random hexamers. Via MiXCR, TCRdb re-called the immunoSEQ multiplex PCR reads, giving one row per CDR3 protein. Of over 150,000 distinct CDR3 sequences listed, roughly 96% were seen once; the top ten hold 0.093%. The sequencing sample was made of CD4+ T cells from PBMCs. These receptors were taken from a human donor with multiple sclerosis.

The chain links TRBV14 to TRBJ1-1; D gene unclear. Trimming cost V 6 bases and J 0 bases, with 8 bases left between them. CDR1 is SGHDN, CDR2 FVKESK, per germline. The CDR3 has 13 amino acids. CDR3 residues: CASSTTMNTEAFF. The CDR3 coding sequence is TGTGCCAGCAGTACAACGATGAACACTGAAGCTTTCTTT.

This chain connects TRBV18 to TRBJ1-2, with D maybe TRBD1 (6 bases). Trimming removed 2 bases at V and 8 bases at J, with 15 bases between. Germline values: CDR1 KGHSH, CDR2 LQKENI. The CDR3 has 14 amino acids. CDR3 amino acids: CASSPVQGKDGYTF. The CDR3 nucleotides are TGTGCCAGCTCACCAGTGCAGGGGAAGGACGGCTACACCTTC.

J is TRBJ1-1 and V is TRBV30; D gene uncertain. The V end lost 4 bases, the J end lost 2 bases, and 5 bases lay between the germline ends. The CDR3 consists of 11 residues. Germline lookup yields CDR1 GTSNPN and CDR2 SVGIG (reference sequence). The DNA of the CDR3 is TGTGCCTGGATAGCAAACACTGAAGCTTTCTTT. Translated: CAWIANTEAFF.

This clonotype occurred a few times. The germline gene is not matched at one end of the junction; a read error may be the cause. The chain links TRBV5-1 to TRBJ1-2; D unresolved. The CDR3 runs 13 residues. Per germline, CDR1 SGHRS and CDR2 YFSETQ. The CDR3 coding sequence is TGTGCCAGCAGCTTAGATCGGAACTATGGCTACACCTTC. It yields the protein CASSLDRNYGYTF.

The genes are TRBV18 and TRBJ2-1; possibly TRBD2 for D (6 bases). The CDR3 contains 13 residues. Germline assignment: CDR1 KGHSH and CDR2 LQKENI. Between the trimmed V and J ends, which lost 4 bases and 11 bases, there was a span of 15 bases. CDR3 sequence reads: CASSLPPTRKQFF. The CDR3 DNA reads TGTGCCAGCTCACTCCCCCCGACTAGGAAGCAGTTCTTC. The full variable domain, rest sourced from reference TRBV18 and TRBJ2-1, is NAGVMQNPRHLVRRRGQEARLRCSPMKGHSHVYWYRQLPEEGLKFMVYLQKENIIDESGMPKERFSAEFPKEGPSILRIQQVVRGDSAAYFCASSLPPTRKQFFGPGTRLTVL.

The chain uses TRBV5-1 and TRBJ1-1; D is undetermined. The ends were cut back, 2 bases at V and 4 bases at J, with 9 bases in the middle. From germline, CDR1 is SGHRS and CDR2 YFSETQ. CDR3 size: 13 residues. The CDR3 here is CASSLEWSTEAFF. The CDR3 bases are TGCGCCAGCAGCTTAGAATGGAGCACTGAAGCTTTCTTT.

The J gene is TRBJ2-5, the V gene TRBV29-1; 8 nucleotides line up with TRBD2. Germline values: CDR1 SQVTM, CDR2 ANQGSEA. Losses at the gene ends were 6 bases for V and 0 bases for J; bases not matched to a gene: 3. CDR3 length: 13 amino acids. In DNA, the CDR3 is TGCAGCGTCGAGACTAGCGACCAAGAGACCCAGTACTTC. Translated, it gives CSVETSDQETQYF.